The rows below give T cell receptor beta chains drawn from one sample of a study of cytomegalovirus exposure and HLA in healthy donors. The method was immunoSEQ multiplex PCR; TCRdb's version includes in-frame clones alone and lacks a portion of them. The sample lists around 150,000 clones, about 70% occurring once. Sequencing was performed on PBMCs. Every receptor here comes from a woman aged 40 to 50 in good health and CMV-seropositive. Both conserved end residues are part of each CDR3.

cdr3_aa j_call v_call
CSVRQGALGYEQYF TRBJ2-7 TRBV29-1
CASTLAGGPYEQYF TRBJ2-7 TRBV7-9
CASSLRPGSTDTQYF TRBJ2-3 TRBV13
CASSQGLEQYF TRBJ2-7 TRBV6-5
CASSLNRFATNEKLFF TRBJ1-4 TRBV18
CASSPTAGGLNEKLFF TRBJ1-4 TRBV4-3
CASSFLGQGEAFF TRBJ1-1 TRBV5-1
CASSLWSGSGTIYF TRBJ1-3 TRBV5-4
CASSRDSYGYTF TRBJ1-2 TRBV5-1
CASSDLAGCDF TRBJ2-7 TRBV6-1
CASSSLRVFSEAFF TRBJ1-1 TRBV27
CASSYERSSPQHF TRBJ1-5 TRBV6-5
CASGGMSPLHF TRBJ1-6 TRBV28
CASSARGSGRFEQYF TRBJ2-7 TRBV5-8
CASIGLGGTGELFF TRBJ2-2 TRBV6-4
CASSFTSEESYNEQFF TRBJ2-1 TRBV5-1
CASSPTSGGHLGYF TRBJ2-3 TRBV5-6
CASSPQGAVWEKLFF TRBJ1-4 TRBV5-1
CASSPISTSGGGDTQYF TRBJ2-3 TRBV9
CASSLGAGEINTDTQYF TRBJ2-3 TRBV5-1
CASSPQKGRISGNTIYF TRBJ1-3 TRBV18
CASSISPDRNYGYTF TRBJ1-2 TRBV19
CASSPRDRGTDTQYF TRBJ2-3 TRBV7-9
CASSVTGTSGGGYEQFF TRBJ2-1 TRBV9
CADAQGGVGPYEQYF TRBJ2-7 TRBV2
CASTGPTGTGSPGIYGYTF TRBJ1-2 TRBV28
CASSRQGSEAFF TRBJ1-1 TRBV18
CASSITGSGANVLTF TRBJ2-6 TRBV2
CASLAGASTDTQYF TRBJ2-3 TRBV6-1